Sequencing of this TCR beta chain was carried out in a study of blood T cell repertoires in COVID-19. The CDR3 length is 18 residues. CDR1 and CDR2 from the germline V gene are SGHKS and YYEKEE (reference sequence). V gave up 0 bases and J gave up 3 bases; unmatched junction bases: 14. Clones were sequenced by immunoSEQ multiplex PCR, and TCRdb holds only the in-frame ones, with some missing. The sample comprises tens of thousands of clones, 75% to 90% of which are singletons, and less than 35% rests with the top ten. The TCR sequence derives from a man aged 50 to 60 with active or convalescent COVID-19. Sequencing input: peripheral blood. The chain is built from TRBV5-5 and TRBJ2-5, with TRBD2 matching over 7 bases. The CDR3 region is CASSLARRGGRVEETQYF. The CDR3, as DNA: TGTGCCAGCAGCTTGGCGAGGCGGGGCGGGAGAGTCGAAGAGACCCAGTACTTC.